The clone carrying this TCR beta chain was picked up a small number of times. This specimen belongs to a study of patients and donors after allogeneic stem cell transplantation. TCRdb called the RT-PCR reads again in MiXCR, with one record for every CDR3 protein. The sample contains roughly 940,000 distinct CDR3 sequences, about a sixth of which appear only once. This CDR3 is 14 amino acids long. The V end lost 5 bases, the J end lost 8 bases, and 18 bases lay between the germline ends. The V and J genes are TRBV12-3 or TRBV12-4 and TRBJ1-2; TRBD1 is a possible D gene (6 bases). The material sequenced was blood, either unsorted or a sorted T cell fraction (not recorded which). The TCR originated in a human donor who was either an allogeneic HSCT recipient or a stem cell or donor lymphocyte infusion donor (not recorded which). It is not recorded whose cells these are; they may come from a transplant donor. CDR3 nucleotides: TGTGCCAGCAGTCTCGTGGGGGGCGGAGGAGGCTACACCTTC. It specifies CASSLVGGGGGYTF.